This paragraph covers one T cell receptor (beta chain) sequence. What it binds is not known. Sequencing used immunoSEQ multiplex PCR; TCRdb keeps in-frame clones, though not all of them. This table has about a million clones, more than 60% appearing once. The sample is drawn from a study of shared clonotypes between healthy human individuals. Looking at the study overall: CD4 naive and CD4 memory each took three plates per donor, while CD8 naive took two and CD8 memory one.

Findings and limits, study-wide: Apart from blood, nothing was sampled; tissue repertoires likely differ. As a rule, naive subsets had a larger estimated richness than memory subsets.

The germline V gene encodes CDR1 SGHNT and CDR2 YENEEA. This CDR3 has 12 amino acids. V dropped 4 bases and J dropped 7 bases, with 11 bases sitting between them. Sequencing input: memory CD4+ T cells sorted from blood. Specified subset: CD45RA-negative fraction. The rearrangement joins TRBV11-3 to TRBJ2-7, with D hard to call. The sequence came from a man younger than 30 in good health. CDR3 protein: CASSSGDREQYF. CDR3 nucleotide sequence: TGTGCCAGCAGCTCCGGTGATAGGGAGCAGTACTTC.